The TCR beta chain described here comes from a study of human T cells and chemical hapten exposure. General study points: Expanded TCRs showed more large CDR3 clusters than pre-sensitization or healthy control sets. The donors suffered from alopecia, so their immune response may not match that of healthy people. More PT1 expanded TCRs went with higher patch test scores.

V was clipped by 2 bases and J by 7 bases, with 12 bases between them. Germline values: CDR1 MGHDK, CDR2 SYGVNS. The CDR3 runs to 14 residues. Study processing details: Counting gave a median of 95,638 TCRs per sample, with values ranging from about 23,224 to 690,600. Via MiXCR, TCRdb re-called the RACE reads, giving one row per CDR3 protein. The V and J calls, along with clone size, are taken from TCRdb and not from the paper's own processing. The sample consists of roughly 360,000 distinct CDR3 sequences, approximately 5.1% of them appearing once. This clonotype was counted a few times. What it binds is unknown. This sample's time point: patch test 1, 2 weeks after DPC sensitization. Treatment of the sample: therapeutic diphenylcyclopropenone sensitization with weekly scalp DPC.

The sequence was obtained from a woman aged 45 to 65 with alopecia areata. Some clones in this sample may be carry-over from other donors' samples. Source: whole blood, taken in connection with sensitization to the hapten diphenylcyclopropenone (DPC). This chain joins TRBV25-1 and TRBJ1-5; D possibly corresponds to TRBD1 (5 bases). CDR3 region: CASSEQGSIQPQHF. Here the CDR3 DNA reads TGTGCCAGCAGTGAACAGGGTTCGATCCAGCCCCAGCATTTT. The whole variable domain, remainder taken from reference TRBV25-1 and TRBJ1-5, is EADIYQTPRYLVIGTGKKITLECSQTMGHDKMYWYQQDPGMELHLIHYSYGVNSTEKGDLSSESTVSRIRTEHFPLTLESARPSHTSQYLCASSEQGSIQPQHFGDGTRLSIL.